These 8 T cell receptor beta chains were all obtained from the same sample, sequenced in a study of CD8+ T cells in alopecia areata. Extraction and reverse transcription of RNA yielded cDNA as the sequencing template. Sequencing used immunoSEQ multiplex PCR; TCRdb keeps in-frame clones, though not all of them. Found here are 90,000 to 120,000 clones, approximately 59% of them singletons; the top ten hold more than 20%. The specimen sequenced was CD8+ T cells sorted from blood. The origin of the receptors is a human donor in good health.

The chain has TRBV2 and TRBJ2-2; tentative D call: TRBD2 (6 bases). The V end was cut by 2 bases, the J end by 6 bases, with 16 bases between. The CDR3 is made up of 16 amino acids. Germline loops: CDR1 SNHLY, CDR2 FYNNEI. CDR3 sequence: CASSEIWGERAGELFF. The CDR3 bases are TGTGCCAGCAGTGAAATTTGGGGGGAGCGGGCCGGGGAGCTGTTTTTT.

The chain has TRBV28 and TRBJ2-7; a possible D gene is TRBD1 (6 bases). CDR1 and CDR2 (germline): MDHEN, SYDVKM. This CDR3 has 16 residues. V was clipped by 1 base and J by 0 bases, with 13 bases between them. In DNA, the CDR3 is TGTGCCAGCAGTTTATTAGGGGGAGACAGCTCCTACGAGCAGTACTTC. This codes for CASSLLGGDSSYEQYF. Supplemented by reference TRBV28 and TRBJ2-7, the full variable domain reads DVKVTQSSRYLVKRTGEKVFLECVQDMDHENMFWYRQDPGLGLRLIYFSYDVKMKEKGDIPEGYSVSREKKERFSLILESASTNQTSMYLCASSLLGGDSSYEQYFGPGTRLTVT.

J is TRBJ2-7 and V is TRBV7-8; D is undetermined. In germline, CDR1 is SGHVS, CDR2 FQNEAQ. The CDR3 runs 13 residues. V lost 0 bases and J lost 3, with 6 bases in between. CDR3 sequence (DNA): TGTGCCAGCAGCTTAGCGAGAGTCTACGAGCAGTACTTC. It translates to CASSLARVYEQYF.

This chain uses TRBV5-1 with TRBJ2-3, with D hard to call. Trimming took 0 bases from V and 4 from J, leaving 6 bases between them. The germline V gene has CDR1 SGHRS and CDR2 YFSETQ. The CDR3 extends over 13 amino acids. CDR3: CASSLEKPDTQYF. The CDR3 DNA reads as TGCGCCAGCAGCTTGGAAAAGCCAGATACGCAGTATTTT.

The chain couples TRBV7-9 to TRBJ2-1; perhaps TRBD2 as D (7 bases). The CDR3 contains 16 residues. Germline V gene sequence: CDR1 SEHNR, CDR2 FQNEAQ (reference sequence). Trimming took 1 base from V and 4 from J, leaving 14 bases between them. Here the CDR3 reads CASSLVDRGAYNEQFF. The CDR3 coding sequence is TGTGCCAGCAGCTTAGTGGATCGGGGGGCATACAATGAGCAGTTCTTC.

The CDR3 coding sequence is TGTGCCAGCAGCTTTGCCCTGGGACCTAGCGAGACCCAGTACTTC. Translated: CASSFALGPSETQYF. The chain uses TRBV7-9 and TRBJ2-5; D assignment may be TRBD1 or TRBD2 (5 bases each). Trimming shortened V by 3 bases and J by 5 bases, and 16 bases separated the two germline ends. CDR1 and CDR2 (germline): SEHNR, FQNEAQ (reference sequence). This CDR3 region has 15 residues.

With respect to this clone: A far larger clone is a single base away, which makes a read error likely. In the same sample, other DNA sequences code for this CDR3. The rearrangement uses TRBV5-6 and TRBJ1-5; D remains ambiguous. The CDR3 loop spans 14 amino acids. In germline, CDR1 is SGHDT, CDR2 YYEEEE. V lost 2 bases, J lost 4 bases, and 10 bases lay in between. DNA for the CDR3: TGTGCCAGCAGCTTAGGGCAGAGTAATCAGCCCCAGCATTTT. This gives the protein CASSLGQSNQPQHF.

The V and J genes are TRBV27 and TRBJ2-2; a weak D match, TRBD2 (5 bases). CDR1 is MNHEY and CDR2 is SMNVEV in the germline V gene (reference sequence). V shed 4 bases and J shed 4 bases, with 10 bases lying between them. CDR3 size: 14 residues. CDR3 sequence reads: CASSSPTSTGELFF. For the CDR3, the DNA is TGTGCCAGCAGTTCCCCCACTAGCACCGGGGAGCTGTTTTTT.